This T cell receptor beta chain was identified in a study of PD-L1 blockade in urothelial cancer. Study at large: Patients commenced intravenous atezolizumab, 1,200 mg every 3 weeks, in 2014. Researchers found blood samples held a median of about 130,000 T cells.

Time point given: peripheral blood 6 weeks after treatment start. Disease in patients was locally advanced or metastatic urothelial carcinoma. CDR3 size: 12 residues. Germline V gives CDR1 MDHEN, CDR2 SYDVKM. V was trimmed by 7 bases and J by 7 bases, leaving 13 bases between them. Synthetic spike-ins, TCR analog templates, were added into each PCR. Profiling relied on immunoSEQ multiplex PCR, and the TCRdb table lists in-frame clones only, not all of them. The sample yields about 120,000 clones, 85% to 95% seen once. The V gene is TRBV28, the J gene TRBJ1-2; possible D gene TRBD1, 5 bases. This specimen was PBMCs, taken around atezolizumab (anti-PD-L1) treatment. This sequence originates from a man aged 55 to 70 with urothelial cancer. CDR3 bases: TGTGCCAGCACTCCGTCCGGGGGTGGCTACACCTTC. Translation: CASTPSGGGYTF.